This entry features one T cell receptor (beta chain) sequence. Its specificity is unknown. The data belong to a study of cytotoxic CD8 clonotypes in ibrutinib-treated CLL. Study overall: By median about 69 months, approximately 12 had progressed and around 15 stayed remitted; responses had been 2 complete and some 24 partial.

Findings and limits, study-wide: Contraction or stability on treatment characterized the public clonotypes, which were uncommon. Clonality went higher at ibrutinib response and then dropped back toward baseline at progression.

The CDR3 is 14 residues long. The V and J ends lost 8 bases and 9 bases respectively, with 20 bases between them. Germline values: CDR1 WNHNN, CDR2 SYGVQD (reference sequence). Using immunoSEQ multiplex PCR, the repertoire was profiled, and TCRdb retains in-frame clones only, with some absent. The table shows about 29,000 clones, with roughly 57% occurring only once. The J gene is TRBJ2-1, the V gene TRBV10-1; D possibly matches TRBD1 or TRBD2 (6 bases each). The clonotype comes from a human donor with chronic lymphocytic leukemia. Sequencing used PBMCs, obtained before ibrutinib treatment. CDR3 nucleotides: TGCGCCAGCGGGGGGCTCGAGAGGAACGGTGAGCAGTTCTTC. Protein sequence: CASGGLERNGEQFF.